The 5 T cell receptor beta chains given below trace back to one sample, sequenced in a study of low-dose radiotherapy and immunotherapy resistance in tumors. Noted time point: before trial treatment. Primers targeting TRAV and TRBV primed first-strand cDNA, covering alpha and beta chains. TCRs underwent 15 to 25 PCR cycles of amplification with a constant-region primer and V-primer adapter. TCRdb itself ran the reads through MiXCR, one entry per CDR3 protein. The table shows about 60,000 distinct CDR3 sequences, with 20% to 25% occurring only once. Here the sequenced sample was PBMCs, taken before treatment. The source is a male donor with prostate cancer.

This clonotype appeared many times. The rearrangement joins TRBV5-1 to TRBJ2-7; TRBD2 is a possible D gene (5 bases). Germline values: CDR1 SGHRS, CDR2 YFSETQ. V lost 5 bases to trimming and J lost 2 bases, with 11 bases between them. This CDR3 contains 13 residues. CDR3 residues: CASRLDGTYEQYF. DNA for the CDR3: TGCGCCAGCAGACTAGACGGGACCTACGAGCAGTACTTC. Full variable domain (outside the CDR3, taken from reference TRBV5-1 and TRBJ2-7): KAGVTQTPRYLIKTRGQQVTLSCSPISGHRSVSWYQQTPGQGLQFLFEYFSETQRNKGNFPGRFSGRQFSNSRSEMNVSTLELGDSALYLCASRLDGTYEQYFGPGTRLTVT.

By proportion, this clonotype is medium-sized (0.01 to 0.1%). The chain is built from TRBV14 and TRBJ2-1; possible D gene TRBD1, 6 bases. Trimming removed 3 bases from V and 4 bases from J, with 13 bases in between. Germline V gene data show CDR1 as SGHDN and CDR2 as FVKESK. CDR3 length equals 15 residues. CDR3 loop: CASSQLGAWYNEQFF. The CDR3 nucleotides are TGTGCCAGCAGCCAGTTGGGGGCCTGGTACAATGAGCAGTTCTTC.

As regards this clonotype: The likely explanation is a read error, given a far larger clone one base away. No conserved phenylalanine or tryptophan ends this CDR3, so it is likely a read error. The chain employs TRBV7-6 and TRBJ1-6; 7 nucleotides agree with TRBD1. The trim removed 5 bases at V and 7 bases at J, leaving 5 bases unmatched. CDR1 is SGHVS and CDR2 is FNYEAQ in the germline V gene. This CDR3 spans 14 amino acids. For the CDR3, the DNA is TGTGCCAGCAGCCCGGGACAGACGAATTCACCCCTCCACTTG. Encoded protein: CASSPGQTNSPLHL.

The chain couples TRBV19 to TRBJ2-5, with D hard to call. This CDR3 has 18 residues. CDR1 LNHDA and CDR2 SQIVND come from the germline V gene (reference sequence). V lost 1 base and J 5 bases, leaving 23 bases between the germline ends. The CDR3 is CASSIGGSVSGPPETQYF. Written as DNA, the CDR3 is TGTGCCAGTAGTATAGGCGGCAGCGTGTCAGGACCCCCGGAGACCCAGTACTTC. The full variable domain, its missing parts supplied by reference TRBV19 and TRBJ2-5, is DGGITQSPKYLFRKEGQNVTLSCEQNLNHDAMYWYRQDPGQGLRLIYYSQIVNDFQKGDIAEGYSVSREKKESFPLTVTSAQKNPTAFYLCASSIGGSVSGPPETQYFGPGTRLLVL.

This clonotype occurred a few times. V and J are TRBV10-3 and TRBJ2-1; weak D call: TRBD2 (5 bases). V was cut by 6 bases and J by 9 bases, with 9 bases left in between. Germline V CDR1 and CDR2: ENHRY, SYGVKD. There are 11 residues in the CDR3. As DNA, the CDR3 is TGTGCCATCAGGAGGACTGTTGAGCAGTTCTTC. Protein: CAIRRTVEQFF.